This passage covers 26 T cell receptor beta chains from one sample sequenced in a study of blood T cell repertoires in COVID-19. TCRdb's copy holds only in-frame clones and misses some; the assay was immunoSEQ multiplex PCR. The sample lists some 41,000 clones, around 80% occurring once. The sequencing sample was made of peripheral blood. The source of these receptors is a man aged 40-50 years with active or convalescent COVID-19.

V gene TRBV5-1 combines with J gene TRBJ1-4; no reliable D call. The CDR3 is 14 amino acids. Germline V lookup: CDR1 SGHRS, CDR2 YFSETQ. The V end was cut by 5 bases, the J end by 4 bases, with 12 bases between. The CDR3 is CASSEGGNNEKLFF. In DNA form, the CDR3 reads TGCGCCAGCAGTGAGGGAGGAAATAATGAAAAACTGTTTTTT. The whole variable domain, filled in from reference TRBV5-1 and TRBJ1-4, reads KAGVTQTPRYLIKTRGQQVTLSCSPISGHRSVSWYQQTPGQGLQFLFEYFSETQRNKGNFPGRFSGRQFSNSRSEMNVSTLELGDSALYLCASSEGGNNEKLFFGSGTQLSVL.

The chain has TRBV12-3 or TRBV12-4 and TRBJ2-7, with D perhaps TRBD1 (6 bases). The CDR3 runs 13 residues. V lost 5 bases to trimming and J lost 6 bases, with 14 bases between them. The CDR3 reads CASSPQGSPEQYF. The CDR3 DNA is TGTGCCAGCAGTCCACAGGGTTCCCCCGAGCAGTACTTC.

The V call is TRBV12-3 or TRBV12-4, the J call TRBJ1-3, with 7 bases fitting TRBD1. This CDR3 is 13 amino acids long. Trimming removed 6 bases from V and 4 bases from J; junction bases left unmatched: 3. The CDR3 is CASRGQKGNTIYF. The CDR3 DNA reads TGTGCCAGCAGGGGACAGAAGGGAAACACCATATATTTT.

The chain has TRBV5-6 and TRBJ2-5; maybe TRBD1 (6 bases). V lost 0 bases to trimming and J lost 5 bases, with 23 bases between them. The germline CDR1 and CDR2 sequences are SGHDT and YYEEEE. This CDR3 has 18 residues. The CDR3 loop reads CASSLAWGQGPLLETQYF. The DNA for the CDR3 is TGTGCCAGCAGCTTGGCCTGGGGGCAGGGCCCTTTGTTGGAGACCCAGTACTTC.

The J gene is TRBJ2-5, the V gene TRBV27; 9 bases fit TRBD1. CDR3 size: 15 residues. J lost 4 bases, V lost 6 bases, and 9 bases had no gene match. Germline lookup yields CDR1 MNHEY and CDR2 SMNVEV (reference sequence). The CDR3 sequence is CASSGRTGVGETQYF. CDR3 in DNA: TGTGCCAGCAGCGGCAGGACAGGGGTAGGAGAGACCCAGTACTTC.

This clone appeared once. The chain combines TRBV5-4 with TRBJ1-2; D gene unclear. V lost 0 bases and J lost 5, with 14 bases in between. CDR3 length equals 15 residues. Per the germline V gene, CDR1 is SGHNT and CDR2 is YYREEE (reference sequence). The CDR3 region has the DNA TGTGCCAGCAGCTTGGTCTCGAAGAGGGAATATGGCTACACCTTC. This translates into CASSLVSKREYGYTF. Full variable domain (outside the CDR3, taken from reference TRBV5-4 and TRBJ1-2): ETGVTQSPTHLIKTRGQQVTLRCSSQSGHNTVSWYQQALGQGPQFIFQYYREEENGRGNFPPRFSGLQFPNYSSELNVNALELDDSALYLCASSLVSKREYGYTFGSGTRLTVV.

J is TRBJ1-4 and V is TRBV6-5; D unresolved. This CDR3 is 15 amino acids long. Germline-derived CDR1 and CDR2 are MNHEY and SVGAGI. V lost 5 bases and J lost 7, with 17 bases in between. The CDR3 region is CASSPTWGVAEKLFF. In nucleotides, the CDR3 is TGTGCCAGCAGTCCGACCTGGGGAGTCGCTGAAAAACTGTTTTTT.

This chain joins TRBV4-3 and TRBJ2-3, with D perhaps matching TRBD1 (5 bases). Germline values: CDR1 LGHNA, CDR2 YSLEER. The CDR3 loop spans 17 amino acids. V was pared by 1 base and J by 3 bases, with 17 bases between. The CDR3 loop is CASSQGSTASVTDTQYF. CDR3 in DNA: TGCGCCAGCAGCCAAGGTTCGACAGCGAGTGTGACAGATACGCAGTATTTT.

In DNA form, the CDR3 reads TGTGCCAGCAGTGACGGGGGAAATCAGCCCCAGCATTTT. Amino acids: CASSDGGNQPQHF. This sequence joins TRBV7-2 and TRBJ1-5, with D possibly being TRBD1 (5 bases). The CDR3 extends over 13 amino acids. The V gene's germline CDR1 is SGHTA and CDR2 FQGNSA. Deletions cut 6 bases from V and 4 bases from J, with 10 bases between.

There are a few counts of this clone. J is TRBJ1-5 and V is TRBV30; TRBD1 aligns across 8 bases. In germline, CDR1 is GTSNPN, CDR2 SVGIG (reference sequence). The CDR3 sequence is 13 residues long. V shed 4 bases, J shed 2 bases, and the junction held 1 base outside the gene matches. The CDR3 is CAWTGGGNQPQHF. In DNA form, the CDR3 reads TGTGCCTGGACAGGGGGCGGCAATCAGCCCCAGCATTTT.

CDR3: CASSHTDRGGGYTF. The CDR3 DNA follows: TGTGCCAGCAGCCACACTGACAGGGGCGGAGGCTACACCTTC. This sequence joins TRBV3-1 (or the pseudogene TRBV3-2) and TRBJ1-2; TRBD1 matches 8 bases. V shed 3 bases and J 8 bases; nucleotides not matched to a gene: 8. This CDR3 is built from 14 residues. CDR1 and CDR2 (germline): LGHDT, YNNKEL (reference sequence).

The chain links TRBV11-3 to TRBJ1-1; a weak D match, TRBD1 (6 bases). V lost 5 bases, J lost 5 bases, and 18 bases lay in between. The CDR3 extends over 15 amino acids. Germline assignment: CDR1 SGHNT and CDR2 YENEEA. The CDR3 here is CASSRWIPTGTEAFF. DNA for the CDR3: TGTGCCAGCAGCCGATGGATCCCCACAGGGACTGAAGCTTTCTTT.

The rearrangement joins TRBV6-6 to TRBJ2-5; 11 positions agree with TRBD2. J lost 5 bases, V lost 7 bases, and 6 bases had no gene match. Germline lookup yields CDR1 MNHNY and CDR2 SVGAGI (reference sequence). The CDR3 totals 14 residues. The CDR3 DNA reads TGTGCCAGCACTATAGCGGGGGGGCCGGAGACCCAGTACTTC. As protein: CASTIAGGPETQYF.

In its sample, this clone was seen once. The rearrangement links TRBV14 to TRBJ2-1, with D possibly being TRBD2 (6 bases). V gave up 1 base and J gave up 3 bases, with 10 bases separating them. Germline V lookup: CDR1 SGHDN, CDR2 FVKESK. The CDR3 consists of 15 residues. CDR3 sequence: CASSQAGAGYNEQFF. DNA for the CDR3: TGTGCCAGCAGCCAAGCGGGAGCCGGCTACAATGAGCAGTTCTTC.

The genes are TRBV7-9 and TRBJ2-7, with a possible D match to TRBD2 (6 bases). This CDR3 has 18 residues. Germline CDR1 reads SEHNR; CDR2 reads FQNEAQ (reference sequence). V was cut by 4 bases and J by 0 bases, with 22 bases left in between. CDR3 in amino acids: CASSSTLIGRGSSYEQYF. The CDR3 DNA reads TGTGCCAGCAGCTCAACGTTGATCGGACGGGGGAGCTCCTACGAGCAGTACTTC.

DNA of the CDR3: TGTGCCAGCAGCTTAGAGAAGGGGAGGGGGACTGAAGCTTTCTTT. Its translation is CASSLEKGRGTEAFF. The gene calls are TRBV7-2 and TRBJ1-1; weak D call: TRBD1 (6 bases). The ends were cut back, 1 base at V and 5 bases at J, with 14 bases in the middle. The CDR3 is 15 residues long. Germline assignment: CDR1 SGHTA and CDR2 FQGNSA.

The chain uses TRBV14 and TRBJ1-2, with 8 bases that match TRBD1. Germline V CDR1 and CDR2: SGHDN, FVKESK. Trimming cost V 4 bases and J 4 bases; bases outside gene matches: 2. The CDR3 runs to 13 residues. Here the CDR3 reads CASSLGQVYGYTF. As DNA, the CDR3 is TGTGCCAGCAGCCTGGGACAGGTCTATGGCTACACCTTC.

This chain joins TRBV24-1 and TRBJ2-7; 8 nucleotides match TRBD2. Unmatched junction bases numbered 7, after V lost 3 bases and J lost 7 bases. Germline loops: CDR1 KGHDR, CDR2 SFDVKD. The CDR3 totals 14 residues. The CDR3 DNA reads as TGTGCCACCAGTGATCCCGGGAGGGGTAGTGAGCAGTACTTC. Translation gives CATSDPGRGSEQYF.

This clone came up once. V is TRBV12-3 or TRBV12-4 and J is TRBJ1-2, with a possible D match to TRBD1 (5 bases). V lost 7 bases and J 4 bases, leaving 10 bases between the germline ends. CDR3 length: 12 amino acids. The CDR3 loop reads CASTLDSYGYTF. The CDR3 DNA reads as TGTGCCAGCACCCTAGACAGCTATGGCTACACCTTC.

The chain is built from TRBV5-4 and TRBJ1-4, with no clear D. CDR3 length equals 16 residues. V was trimmed by 1 base and J by 5 bases, leaving 15 bases between them. Per germline, CDR1 SGHNT and CDR2 YYREEE (reference sequence). The CDR3 region has the DNA TGTGCCAGCAGCTTGTCCCGGGGATCGGCAAATGAAAAACTGTTTTTT. Translation: CASSLSRGSANEKLFF.

The chain is built from TRBV19 and TRBJ1-1, with 9 bases matching TRBD1. V shed 5 bases, J shed 1 base, and the junction held 5 bases outside the gene matches. The germline V gene has CDR1 LNHDA and CDR2 SQIVND (reference sequence). The CDR3 loop spans 15 amino acids. CDR3 protein: CASSAGTGWNTEAFF. In DNA, the CDR3 is TGTGCCAGTAGTGCCGGGACAGGGTGGAACACTGAAGCTTTCTTT.

In its sample, this clone was seen once. V usage is TRBV11-2 and J usage is TRBJ2-1; 7 positions agree with TRBD2. Germline loops: CDR1 SGHAT, CDR2 FQNNGV. V shed 0 bases, J shed 7 bases, and the junction held 9 bases outside the gene matches. CDR3 length: 16 amino acids. CDR3 nucleotide sequence: TGTGCCAGCAGCTTAGAGGCGGGAGTCGGAGGAAATGAGCAGTTCTTC. Translating gives CASSLEAGVGGNEQFF.

This clone appeared a single time. This chain uses TRBV3-1 (or the pseudogene TRBV3-2) with TRBJ1-3; D unclear. The germline gives CDR1 LGHDT, CDR2 YNNKEL (reference sequence). This CDR3 spans 18 amino acids. Trimming removed 2 bases at V and 0 bases at J, with 17 bases between. The CDR3 DNA follows: TGTGCCAGCAGCCAAAAGTACGGCAGCGCTCTCTCTGGAAACACCATATATTTT. Protein: CASSQKYGSALSGNTIYF.

The sample holds one count of this clone. V and J are TRBV13 and TRBJ1-2; a possible D gene is TRBD1 (5 bases). The V gene lost 2 bases and the J gene lost 6 bases, with 10 bases spanning the gap. From germline, CDR1 is PRHDT and CDR2 FYEKMQ (reference sequence). This CDR3 spans 13 amino acids. The CDR3 DNA is TGTGCCAGCAGCTTAAGGGGAATGGATGGCTACACCTTC. Its translation is CASSLRGMDGYTF. Filled out from reference TRBV13 and TRBJ1-2, the complete variable domain reads AAGVIQSPRHLIKEKRETATLKCYPIPRHDTVYWYQQGPGQDPQFLISFYEKMQSDKGSIPDRFSAQQFSDYHSELNMSSLELGDSALYFCASSLRGMDGYTFGSGTRLTVV.

This chain joins TRBV7-2 and TRBJ1-2; 9 bases fit TRBD1. The CDR3 runs to 14 residues. The V gene end was trimmed by 5 bases and the J gene end by 8 bases; junction bases not matched to a gene: 9. Per the germline V gene, CDR1 is SGHTA and CDR2 is FQGNSA. CDR3 region: CASSALQGAWGYTF. CDR3 bases: TGTGCCAGCAGCGCGTTACAGGGGGCGTGGGGCTACACCTTC.

This clone was seen repeatedly, ten times or more. The rearrangement uses TRBV13 and TRBJ1-4; D may be TRBD1 (5 bases). Trimming left V 5 bases short and J 8 bases short, with 12 bases between. The CDR3 runs to 13 residues. Per germline, CDR1 PRHDT and CDR2 FYEKMQ (reference sequence). DNA for the CDR3: TGTGCCAGCAGCCGGGGGGGAGGCGAAAAACTGTTTTTT. As protein: CASSRGGGEKLFF.